These 9 T cell receptor beta chains were sequenced from one sample in a study of blood T cells in healthy people across ages. Then a second PCR, running roughly 7 to 11 cycles, was carried out with a sample-barcoded 5' primer and a J-beta primer mix. TCRdb analysed the 5' RACE reads with MiXCR anew, one entry per CDR3 protein. The sample has approximately 810,000 distinct CDR3 sequences; around 28% are singletons. The sequencing input was blood. These receptors all stem from a woman over 75 in good health.

This clonotype was recorded a few times. The chain is built from TRBV21-1 and TRBJ2-3; the listed D gene, TRBD1, was not tested against the DNA. TRBV21-1 is annotated as a pseudogene. The CDR3 runs to 17 residues. The CDR3: CASSKATGRGGTDTQYF. CDR3 sequence (DNA): TGTGCCAGCAGCAAAGCCACAGGGCGGGGGGGCACAGATACGCAGTATTTT.

There are many counts of this clonotype. The chain uses TRBV6-1 and TRBJ1-5, with D unresolved. This CDR3 contains 13 residues. Germline values: CDR1 MNHNS, CDR2 SASEGT. V lost 7 bases, J lost 1 base, and 8 bases lay in between. In DNA, the CDR3 is TGTGCCAGCACCGCGGTGAGCAATCAGCCCCAGCATTTT. It yields the protein CASTAVSNQPQHF.

This clonotype showed up many times. The chain is built from TRBV10-3 and TRBJ1-2, with D tentatively TRBD1 (6 bases). Trimming pared 7 bases from V and 2 bases from J, leaving 14 bases between. CDR3 length: 14 amino acids. The germline V gene has CDR1 ENHRY and CDR2 SYGVKD. In DNA form, the CDR3 reads TGTGCCATCAACGACGGGACAAGAAACTATGGCTACACCTTC. This codes for CAINDGTRNYGYTF.

This clonotype was recorded once. J is TRBJ1-4 and V is TRBV29-1; 8 bases fit TRBD1. Germline lookup yields CDR1 SQVTM and CDR2 ANQGSEA. CDR3 length equals 16 residues. V lost 4 bases to trimming and J lost 5 bases; unmatched junction nucleotides: 12. Here the CDR3 DNA reads TGCAGCGTTGTGGCAGGGGGCGATGGAGCCAATGAAAAACTGTTTTTT. It yields the protein CSVVAGGDGANEKLFF.

In DNA, the CDR3 is TGTGCCAGCAGCTTAAGGGAGAGTGACGAGCAGTACTTC. Translated, it gives CASSLRESDEQYF. The rearrangement links TRBV11-1 to TRBJ2-7; D possibly corresponds to TRBD2 (5 bases). Germline V CDR1 and CDR2: SGHAT, FQDESV (reference sequence). V was cut by 2 bases and J by 5 bases, with 10 bases left in between. The CDR3 sequence is 13 residues long.

Of note for this clonotype: A much larger clone lies a single base off, so this may be a read error. V usage is TRBV7-9 and J usage is TRBJ1-2; possible D gene TRBD1, 6 bases. Germline lookup yields CDR1 SEHNR and CDR2 FQNEAQ (reference sequence). This CDR3 has 13 residues. The DNA of the CDR3 is TGTGCCGGCAGCATGGACAGAAGCTATGGCTACACCTTC. Translation: CAGSMDRSYGYTF.

CDR3 region: CASRRNRTGNYGYTF. In nucleotides, the CDR3 is TGTGCCAGCAGACGTAACCGGACAGGAAACTATGGCTACACCTTC. The rearrangement uses TRBV7-9 and TRBJ1-2, with TRBD1 matching over 7 bases. This CDR3 comprises 15 residues. V was clipped by 6 bases and J by 2 bases; unmatched bases: 9. CDR1 SEHNR and CDR2 FQNEAQ come from the germline V gene (reference sequence).

In its sample, this clonotype was seen a few times. The chain combines TRBV28 with TRBJ1-5, with 9 positions matching TRBD1. Germline V gene sequence: CDR1 MDHEN, CDR2 SYDVKM. V trimming: 4 bases; J trimming: 7 bases; junction bases outside the gene matches: 5. The CDR3 has 14 amino acids. The DNA for the CDR3 is TGTGCCAGCAGTTCTCACAGGGGGCAACAGCCCCAGCATTTT. This codes for CASSSHRGQQPQHF.

This clonotype has a handful of counts. This chain joins TRBV6-4 and TRBJ2-2; D remains ambiguous. Germline CDR1 and CDR2: MRHNA and SNTAGT. The length of the CDR3 is 13 residues. V was trimmed by 2 bases and J by 1 base, leaving 2 bases between them. This CDR3 is CASSDRNTGELFF. In DNA form, the CDR3 reads TGTGCCAGCAGTGACAGGAACACCGGGGAGCTGTTTTTT.